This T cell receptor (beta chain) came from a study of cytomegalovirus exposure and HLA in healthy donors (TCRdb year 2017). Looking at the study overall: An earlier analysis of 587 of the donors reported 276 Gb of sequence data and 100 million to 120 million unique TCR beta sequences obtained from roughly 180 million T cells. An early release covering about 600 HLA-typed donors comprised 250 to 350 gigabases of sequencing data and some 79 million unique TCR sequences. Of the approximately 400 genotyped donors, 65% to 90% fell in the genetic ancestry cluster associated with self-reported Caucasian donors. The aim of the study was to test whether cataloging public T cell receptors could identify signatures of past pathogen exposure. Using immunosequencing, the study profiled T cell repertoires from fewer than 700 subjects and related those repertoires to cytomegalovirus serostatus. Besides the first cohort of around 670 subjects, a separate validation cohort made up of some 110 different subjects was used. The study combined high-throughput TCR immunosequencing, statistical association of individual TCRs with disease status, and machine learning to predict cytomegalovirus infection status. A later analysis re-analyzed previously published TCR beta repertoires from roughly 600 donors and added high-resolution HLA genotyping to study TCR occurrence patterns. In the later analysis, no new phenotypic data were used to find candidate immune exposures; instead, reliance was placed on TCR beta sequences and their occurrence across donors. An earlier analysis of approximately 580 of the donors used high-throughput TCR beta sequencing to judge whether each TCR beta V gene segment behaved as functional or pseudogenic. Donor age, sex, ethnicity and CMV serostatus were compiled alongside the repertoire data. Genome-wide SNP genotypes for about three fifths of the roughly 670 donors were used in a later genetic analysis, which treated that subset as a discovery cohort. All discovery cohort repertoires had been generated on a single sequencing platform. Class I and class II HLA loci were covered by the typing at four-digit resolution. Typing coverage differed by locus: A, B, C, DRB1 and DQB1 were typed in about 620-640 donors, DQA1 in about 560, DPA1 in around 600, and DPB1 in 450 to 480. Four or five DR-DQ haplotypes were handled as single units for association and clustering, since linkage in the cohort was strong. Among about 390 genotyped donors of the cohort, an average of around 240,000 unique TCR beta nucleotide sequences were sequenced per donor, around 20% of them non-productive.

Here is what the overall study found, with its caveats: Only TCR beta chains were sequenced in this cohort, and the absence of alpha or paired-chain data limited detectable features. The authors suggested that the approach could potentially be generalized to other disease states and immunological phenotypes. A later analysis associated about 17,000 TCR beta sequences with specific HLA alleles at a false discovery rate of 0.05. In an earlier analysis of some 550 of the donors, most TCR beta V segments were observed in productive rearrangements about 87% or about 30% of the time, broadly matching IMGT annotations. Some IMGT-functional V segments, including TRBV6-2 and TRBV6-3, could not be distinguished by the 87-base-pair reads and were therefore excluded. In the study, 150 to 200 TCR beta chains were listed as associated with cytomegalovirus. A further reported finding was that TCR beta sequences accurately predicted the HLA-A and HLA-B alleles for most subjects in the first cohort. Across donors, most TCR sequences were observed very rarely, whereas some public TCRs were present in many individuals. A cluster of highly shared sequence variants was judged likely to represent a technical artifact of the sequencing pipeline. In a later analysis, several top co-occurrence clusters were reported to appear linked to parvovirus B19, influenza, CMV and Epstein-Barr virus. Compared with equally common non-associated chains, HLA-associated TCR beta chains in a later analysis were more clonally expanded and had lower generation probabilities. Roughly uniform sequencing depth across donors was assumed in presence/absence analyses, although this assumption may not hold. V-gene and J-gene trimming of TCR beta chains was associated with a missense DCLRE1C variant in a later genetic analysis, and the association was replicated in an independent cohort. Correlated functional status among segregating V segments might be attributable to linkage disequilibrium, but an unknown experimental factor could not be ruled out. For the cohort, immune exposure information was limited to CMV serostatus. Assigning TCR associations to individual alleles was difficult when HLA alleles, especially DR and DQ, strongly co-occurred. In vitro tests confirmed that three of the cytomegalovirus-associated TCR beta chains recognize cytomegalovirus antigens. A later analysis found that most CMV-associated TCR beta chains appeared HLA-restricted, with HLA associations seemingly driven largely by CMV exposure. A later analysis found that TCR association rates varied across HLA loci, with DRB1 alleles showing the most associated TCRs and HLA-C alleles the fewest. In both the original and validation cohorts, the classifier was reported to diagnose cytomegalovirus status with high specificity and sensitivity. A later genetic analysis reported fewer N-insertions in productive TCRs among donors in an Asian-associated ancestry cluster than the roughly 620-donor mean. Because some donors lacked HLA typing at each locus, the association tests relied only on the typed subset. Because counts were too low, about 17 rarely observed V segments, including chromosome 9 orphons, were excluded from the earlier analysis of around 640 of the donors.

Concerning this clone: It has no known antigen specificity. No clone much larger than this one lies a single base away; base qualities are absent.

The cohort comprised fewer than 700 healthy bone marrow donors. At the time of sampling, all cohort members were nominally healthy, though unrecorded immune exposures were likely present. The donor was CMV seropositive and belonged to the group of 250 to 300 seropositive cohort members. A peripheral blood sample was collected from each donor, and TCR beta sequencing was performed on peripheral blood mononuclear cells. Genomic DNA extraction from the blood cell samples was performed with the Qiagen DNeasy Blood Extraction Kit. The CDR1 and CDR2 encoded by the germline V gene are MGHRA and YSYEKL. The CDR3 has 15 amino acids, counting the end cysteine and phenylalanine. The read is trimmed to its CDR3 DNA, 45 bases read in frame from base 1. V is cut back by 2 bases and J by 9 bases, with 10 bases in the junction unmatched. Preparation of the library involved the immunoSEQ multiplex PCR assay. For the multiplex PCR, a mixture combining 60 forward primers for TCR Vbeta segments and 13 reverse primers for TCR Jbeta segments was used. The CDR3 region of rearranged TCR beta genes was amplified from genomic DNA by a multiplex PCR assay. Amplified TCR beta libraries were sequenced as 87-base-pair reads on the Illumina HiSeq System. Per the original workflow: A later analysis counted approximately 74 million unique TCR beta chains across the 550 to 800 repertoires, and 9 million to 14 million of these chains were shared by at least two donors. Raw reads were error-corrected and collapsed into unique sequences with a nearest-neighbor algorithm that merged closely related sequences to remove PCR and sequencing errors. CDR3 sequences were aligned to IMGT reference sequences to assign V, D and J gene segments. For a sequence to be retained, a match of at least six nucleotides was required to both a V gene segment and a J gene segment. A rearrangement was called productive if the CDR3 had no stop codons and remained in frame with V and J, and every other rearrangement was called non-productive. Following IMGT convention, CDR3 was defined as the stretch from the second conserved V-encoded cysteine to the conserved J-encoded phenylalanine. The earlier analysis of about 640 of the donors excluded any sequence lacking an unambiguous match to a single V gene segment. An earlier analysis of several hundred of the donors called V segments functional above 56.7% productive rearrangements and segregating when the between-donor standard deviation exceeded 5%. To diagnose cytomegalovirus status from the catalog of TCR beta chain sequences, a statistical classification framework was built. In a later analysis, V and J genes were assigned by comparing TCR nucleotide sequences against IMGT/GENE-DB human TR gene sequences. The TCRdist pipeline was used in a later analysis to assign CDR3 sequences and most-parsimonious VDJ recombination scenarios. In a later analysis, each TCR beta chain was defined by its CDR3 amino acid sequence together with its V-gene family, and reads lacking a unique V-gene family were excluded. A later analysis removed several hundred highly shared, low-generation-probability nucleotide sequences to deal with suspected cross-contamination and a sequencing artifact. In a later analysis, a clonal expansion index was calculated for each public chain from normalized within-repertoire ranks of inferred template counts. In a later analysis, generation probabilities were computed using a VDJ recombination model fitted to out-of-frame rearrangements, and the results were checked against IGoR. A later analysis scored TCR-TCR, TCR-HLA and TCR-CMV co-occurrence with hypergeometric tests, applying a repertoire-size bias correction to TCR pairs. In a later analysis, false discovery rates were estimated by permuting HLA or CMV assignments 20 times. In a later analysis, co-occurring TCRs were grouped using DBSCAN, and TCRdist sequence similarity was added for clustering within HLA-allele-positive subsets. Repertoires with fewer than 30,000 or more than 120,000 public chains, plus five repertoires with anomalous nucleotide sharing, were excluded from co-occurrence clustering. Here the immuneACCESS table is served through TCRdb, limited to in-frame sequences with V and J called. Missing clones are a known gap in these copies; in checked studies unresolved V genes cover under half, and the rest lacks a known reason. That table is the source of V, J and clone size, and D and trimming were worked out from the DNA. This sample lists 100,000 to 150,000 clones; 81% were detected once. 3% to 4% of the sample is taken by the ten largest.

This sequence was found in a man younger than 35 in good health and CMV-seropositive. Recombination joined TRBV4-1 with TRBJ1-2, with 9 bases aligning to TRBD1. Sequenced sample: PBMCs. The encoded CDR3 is CASSQPGQGPWSYTF. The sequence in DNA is TGCGCCAGCAGCCAACCGGGACAGGGCCCTTGGAGCTACACCTTC.